This T cell receptor (beta chain) was sequenced in a study of T-cell reconstitution after alpha-beta-depleted transplantation in children (dated by TCRdb to the mid-2010s). Background for the entire study: The study quantitatively tracked T-cell immune reconstitution after TCRalphabeta/CD19-depleted allogeneic hematopoietic cell transplantation in children using TCR repertoire profiling.

Read against the paper, the sample's treatment or condition label means: allogeneic hematopoietic cell transplantation with graft depleted of TCRalphabeta T cells and CD19 B cells. Transplant recipients were children who received TCRalphabeta/CD19-depleted allogeneic hematopoietic cell grafts. This clonotype was detected only a few times. Its antigen target is currently unknown. No per-base quality is available; no much larger clone lies one base away. The CDR3 holds 13 amino acids from the cysteine to the phenylalanine. The DNA shown is the 39-base CDR3, in frame from base 1. At the junction V is shortened by 3 bases and J by 3 bases; bases outside the gene matches: 2. Looking up the germline V gene (reference sequence) yields CDR1 SEHNR and CDR2 FQNEAQ. Broad study findings and their caveats: Hyperexpanded clone frequencies declined over subsequent months; after one year, T-cell counts and TCRbeta diversity were mostly attributed to newly produced T cells. Apparently early alphabetaT-cell count recovery about two months after transplant reportedly relied on only several hundred rapidly expanded clones derived from non-depleted graft cells. In some patients, the high TCRbeta diversity seen at day 60 was put down to recipient T cells and intrathymic progenitors that had survived conditioning.

Library method: PCR. The data were produced on an Illumina HiSeq 2500. TCR libraries were prepared with molecular barcoding, using unique molecular identifiers to normalize TCRbeta repertoire quantification. The public reads were reanalyzed by TCRdb: fastp trimming at Q25, MiXCR alignment, in-frame beta chains only. Each entry merges the rows of one CDR3 protein and shows their most common DNA and genes. This sample lists about 78,000 distinct CDR3 sequences; 11% to 15% were detected once. 25% to 30% of the sample rests with the top ten. This chain is built from TRBV7-9 and TRBJ2-7; a stretch of 7 junction bases matches TRBD1. The receptor's source is a male patient under 10 years old who had a stem cell transplant for acute lymphoblastic leukemia, so the T cells may come from the graft donor. The sequenced sample was PBMCs, mostly from graft donor cells, obtained 180 days after TCRalphabeta/CD19-depleted stem cell transplant. In nucleotides, the sequence is TGTGCCAGCAGCTTTACAGGGGTCTACGAGCAGTACTTC. Translated, this is CASSFTGVYEQYF.